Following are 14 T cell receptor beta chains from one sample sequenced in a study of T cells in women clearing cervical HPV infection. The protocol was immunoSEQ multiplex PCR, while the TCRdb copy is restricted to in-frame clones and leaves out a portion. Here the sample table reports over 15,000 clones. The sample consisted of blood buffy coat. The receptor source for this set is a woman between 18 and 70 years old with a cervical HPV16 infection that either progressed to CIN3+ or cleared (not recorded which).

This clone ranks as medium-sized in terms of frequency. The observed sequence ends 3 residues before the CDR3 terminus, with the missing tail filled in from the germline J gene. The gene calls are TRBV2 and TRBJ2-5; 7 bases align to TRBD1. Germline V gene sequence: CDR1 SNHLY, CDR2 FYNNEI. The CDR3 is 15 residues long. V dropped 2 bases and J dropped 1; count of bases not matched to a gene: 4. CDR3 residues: CASSEWGQPQETQYF. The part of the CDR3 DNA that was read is TGTGCCAGCAGTGAATGGGGACAGCCCCAAGAGACC. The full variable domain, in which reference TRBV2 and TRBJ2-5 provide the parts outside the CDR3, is EPEVTQTPSHQVTQMGQEVILRCVPISNHLYFYWYRQILGQKVEFLVSFYNNEISEKSEIFDDQFSVERPDGSNFTLKIRSTKLEDSAMYFCASSEWGQPQETQYFGPGTRLLVL.

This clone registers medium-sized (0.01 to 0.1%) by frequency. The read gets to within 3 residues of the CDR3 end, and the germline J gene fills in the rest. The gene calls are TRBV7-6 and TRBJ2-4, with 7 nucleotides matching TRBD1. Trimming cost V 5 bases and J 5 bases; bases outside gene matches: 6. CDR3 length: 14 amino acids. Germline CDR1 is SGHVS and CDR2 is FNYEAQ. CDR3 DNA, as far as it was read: TGTGCCAGCAGCCCAGGGGGACGGGAAAACATT. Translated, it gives CASSPGGRENI. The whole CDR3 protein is CASSPGGRENIQYF.

CDR3 DNA (partial): TGTGCCAGTAGTATAGTAGCCGGCACTGAA. This sequence encodes CASSIVAGTE. The full CDR3 sequence reads CASSIVAGTEAFF. The chain carries TRBV19 and TRBJ1-1; D remains ambiguous. Read data end 3 residues before the CDR3 end; the end is taken from the germline J gene. Trimming left V 1 base short and J 4 bases short, with 7 bases between. The length of the CDR3 is 13 residues. The germline V gene encodes CDR1 LNHDA and CDR2 SQIVND (reference sequence).

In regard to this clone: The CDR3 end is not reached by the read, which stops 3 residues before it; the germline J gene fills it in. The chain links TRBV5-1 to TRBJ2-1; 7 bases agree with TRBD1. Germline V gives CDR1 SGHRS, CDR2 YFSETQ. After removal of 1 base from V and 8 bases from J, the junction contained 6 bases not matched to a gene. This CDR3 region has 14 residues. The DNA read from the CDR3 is TGCGCCAGCAGCTTGTGGGGACAGCTGGATGAG. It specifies CASSLWGQLDE. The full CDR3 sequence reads CASSLWGQLDEQFF.

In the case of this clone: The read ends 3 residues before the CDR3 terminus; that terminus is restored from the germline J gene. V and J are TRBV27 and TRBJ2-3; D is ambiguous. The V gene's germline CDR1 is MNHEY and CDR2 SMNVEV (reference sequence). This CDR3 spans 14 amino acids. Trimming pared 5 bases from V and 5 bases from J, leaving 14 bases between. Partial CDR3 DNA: TGTGCCAGCAGTGGGCAAATTCGTGGAGATACG. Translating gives CASSGQIRGDT. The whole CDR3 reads CASSGQIRGDTQYF.

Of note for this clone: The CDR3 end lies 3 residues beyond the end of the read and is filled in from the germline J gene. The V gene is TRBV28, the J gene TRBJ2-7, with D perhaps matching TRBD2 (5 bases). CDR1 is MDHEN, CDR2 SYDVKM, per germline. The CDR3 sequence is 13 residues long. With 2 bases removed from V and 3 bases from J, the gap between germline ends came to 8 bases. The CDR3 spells CASSLAEGYEQYF. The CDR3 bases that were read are TGTGCCAGCAGTTTAGCAGAGGGCTACGAG.

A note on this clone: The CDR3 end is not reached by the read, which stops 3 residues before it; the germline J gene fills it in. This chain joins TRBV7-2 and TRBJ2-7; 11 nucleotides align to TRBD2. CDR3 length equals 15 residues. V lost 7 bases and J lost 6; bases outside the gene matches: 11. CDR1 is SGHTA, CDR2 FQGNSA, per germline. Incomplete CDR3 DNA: TGTGCCAGCAACTCCGGGACTAGCGGCGGGCTCGAG. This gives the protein CASNSGTSGGLE. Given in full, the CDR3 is CASNSGTSGGLEQYF.

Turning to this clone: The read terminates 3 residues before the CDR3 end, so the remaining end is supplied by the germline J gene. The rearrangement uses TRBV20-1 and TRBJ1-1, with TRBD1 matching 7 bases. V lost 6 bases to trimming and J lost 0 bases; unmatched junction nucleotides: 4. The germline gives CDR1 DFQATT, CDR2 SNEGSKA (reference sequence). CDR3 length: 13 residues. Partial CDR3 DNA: TGCAGTGCAACGGGACAGCTGAACACTGAA. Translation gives CSATGQLNTE. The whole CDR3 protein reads CSATGQLNTEAFF.

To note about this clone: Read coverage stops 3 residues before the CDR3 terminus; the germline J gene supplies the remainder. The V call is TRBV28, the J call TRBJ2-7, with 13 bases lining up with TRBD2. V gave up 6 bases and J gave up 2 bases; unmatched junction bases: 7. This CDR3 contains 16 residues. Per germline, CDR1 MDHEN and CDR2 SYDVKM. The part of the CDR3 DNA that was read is TGTGCCAGCAGCCCAGGGGGACTAGCGGGGCCCTACGAG. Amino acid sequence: CASSPGGLAGPYE. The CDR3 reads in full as CASSPGGLAGPYEQYF.

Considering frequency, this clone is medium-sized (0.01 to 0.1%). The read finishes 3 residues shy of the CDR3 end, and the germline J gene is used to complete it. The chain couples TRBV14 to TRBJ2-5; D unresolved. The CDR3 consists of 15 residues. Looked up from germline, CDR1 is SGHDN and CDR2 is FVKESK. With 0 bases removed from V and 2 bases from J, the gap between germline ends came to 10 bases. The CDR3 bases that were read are TGTGCCAGCAGCCAAGATCATGCAGGACAAGAGACC. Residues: CASSQDHAGQET. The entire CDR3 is CASSQDHAGQETQYF.

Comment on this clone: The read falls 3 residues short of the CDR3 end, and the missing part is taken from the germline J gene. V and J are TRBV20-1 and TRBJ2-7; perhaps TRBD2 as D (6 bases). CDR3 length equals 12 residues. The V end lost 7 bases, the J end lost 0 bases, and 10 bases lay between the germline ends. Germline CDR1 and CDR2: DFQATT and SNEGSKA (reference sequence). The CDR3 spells CSVPTSSYEQYF. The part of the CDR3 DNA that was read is TGCAGTGTCCCGACTAGCTCCTACGAG.

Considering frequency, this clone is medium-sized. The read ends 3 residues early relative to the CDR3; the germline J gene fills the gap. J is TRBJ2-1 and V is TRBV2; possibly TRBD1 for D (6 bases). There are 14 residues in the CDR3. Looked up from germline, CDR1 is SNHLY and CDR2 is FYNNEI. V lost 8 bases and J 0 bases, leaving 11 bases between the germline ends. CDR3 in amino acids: CASLGGSSYNEQFF. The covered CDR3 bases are TGTGCCAGCTTAGGGGGATCCTCCTACAATGAG.

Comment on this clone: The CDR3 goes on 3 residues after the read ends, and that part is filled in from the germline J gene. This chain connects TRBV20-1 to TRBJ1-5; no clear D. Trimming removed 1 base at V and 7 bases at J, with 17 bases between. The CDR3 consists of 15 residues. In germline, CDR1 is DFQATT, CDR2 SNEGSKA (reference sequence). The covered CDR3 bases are TGCAGTGCTAGAGGGAAAAGGGTTGGTGAACAGCCC. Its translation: CSARGKRVGEQP. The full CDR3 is CSARGKRVGEQPQHF.

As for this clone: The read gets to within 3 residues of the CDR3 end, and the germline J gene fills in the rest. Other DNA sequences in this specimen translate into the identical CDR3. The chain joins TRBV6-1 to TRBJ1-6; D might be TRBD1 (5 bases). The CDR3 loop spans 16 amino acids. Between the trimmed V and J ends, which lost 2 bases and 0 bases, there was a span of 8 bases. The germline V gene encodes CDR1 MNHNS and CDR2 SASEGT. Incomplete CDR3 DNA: TGTGCCAGCAGTGAACAGGGTAGCTCCTATAATTCACCC. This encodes CASSEQGSSYNSP. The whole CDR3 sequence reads CASSEQGSSYNSPLHF.